A single sample gave rise to the 24 T cell receptor beta chains below, sequenced in a study of T cells in tuberculosis. Only in-frame clones appear in the TCRdb table, and some are missing; sequencing was by immunoSEQ multiplex PCR. The repertoire consists of 50,000 or so clones, with approximately 88% occurring once and the leading ten covering about a fifth. Sorting used thawed, overnight-rested PBMC stained with anti-CD3, a viability dye and GMM-loaded CD1B tetramer. C32 glucose monomycolate from Rhodococcus equi was loaded onto the CD1B tetramers. Sequencing was performed on CD1b-GMM tetramer-negative cells sorted from PBMCs. These receptor sequences come from an adult woman with latent tuberculosis.

The chain uses TRBV6-5 and TRBJ2-7; D possibly corresponds to TRBD2 (5 bases). The CDR3 contains 14 residues. Trimming left V 2 bases short and J 1 base short, with 9 bases between. Germline assignment: CDR1 MNHEY and CDR2 SVGAGI. The CDR3 region has the DNA TGTGCCAGCAGTTACGAGGGCGGGTCCTACGAGCAGTACTTC. Translation gives CASSYEGGSYEQYF.

V and J are TRBV9 and TRBJ2-7, with D possibly TRBD2 on 5 matching bases. The CDR3 loop spans 13 amino acids. The germline V and J ends were trimmed by 2 bases and 6 bases, with 12 bases remaining between them. Germline CDR1 SGDLS, CDR2 YYNGEE. CDR3 DNA sequence: TGTGCCAGCAGCGTGGGGTACCGGGGCGAGCAGTACTTC. Amino acid sequence: CASSVGYRGEQYF.

This chain uses TRBV6-4 with TRBJ1-5; tentative D call: TRBD1 (5 bases). From germline, CDR1 is MRHNA and CDR2 SNTAGT. V dropped 6 bases and J dropped 0 bases, with 12 bases sitting between them. This CDR3 is 15 amino acids long. CDR3 coding DNA: TGTGCCAGCAGCGATGACAGAGCTAGCAATCAGCCCCAGCATTTT. Its translation is CASSDDRASNQPQHF.

The chain recombines TRBV15 with TRBJ1-1, with 7 bases aligning to TRBD1. The CDR3 sequence is 14 residues long. Trimming at V came to 5 bases and at J to 11 bases, leaving 14 bases not matched to a gene. CDR1 is LNHNV, CDR2 YYDKDF, per germline (reference sequence). CDR3 bases: TGTGCCACCAGCGCACGACAGGGAATCTGGTTTGCTTTCTTT. Translating it yields CATSARQGIWFAFF.

This chain joins TRBV2 and TRBJ1-2; the match to TRBD1 covers 8 bases. CDR1 and CDR2 from the germline V gene are SNHLY and FYNNEI. V shed 0 bases, J shed 6 bases, and the junction held 3 bases outside the gene matches. This CDR3 has 14 residues. As DNA, the CDR3 is TGTGCCAGCAGTGAAGCCGGGACAGGTCATGGCTACACCTTC. This codes for CASSEAGTGHGYTF.

The chain carries TRBV29-1 and TRBJ1-5; D is ambiguous. Trimming removed 4 bases from V and 5 bases from J, with 12 bases in between. Germline assignment: CDR1 SQVTM and CDR2 ANQGSEA. The CDR3 spans 13 residues. This CDR3 is CSVGEGAYQPQHF. The DNA for the CDR3 is TGCAGCGTTGGAGAGGGCGCATATCAGCCCCAGCATTTT.

The gene calls are TRBV11-3 and TRBJ2-1, with 8 bases lining up with TRBD1. The trim removed 4 bases at V and 3 bases at J, leaving 8 bases unmatched. Germline assignment: CDR1 SGHNT and CDR2 YENEEA. This CDR3 contains 16 residues. CDR3 DNA sequence: TGTGCCAGCAGCTCCCCGGACAGGGCAGACTACAATGAGCAGTTCTTC. Amino acid sequence: CASSSPDRADYNEQFF.

The V call is TRBV5-1, the J call TRBJ2-1, with D possibly matching TRBD1 (6 bases). This CDR3 has 15 residues. The germline V gene has CDR1 SGHRS and CDR2 YFSETQ. Between the trimmed V and J ends, which lost 4 bases and 3 bases, there was a span of 14 bases. CDR3 sequence reads: CASSPGGRGYNEQFF. CDR3 nucleotide sequence: TGCGCCAGCAGCCCCGGCGGCAGGGGCTACAATGAGCAGTTCTTC. The whole variable domain, filled in from reference TRBV5-1 and TRBJ2-1, reads KAGVTQTPRYLIKTRGQQVTLSCSPISGHRSVSWYQQTPGQGLQFLFEYFSETQRNKGNFPGRFSGRQFSNSRSEMNVSTLELGDSALYLCASSPGGRGYNEQFFGPGTRLTVL.

V usage is TRBV29-1 and J usage is TRBJ2-1; 10 bases fit TRBD2. The V gene end was trimmed by 7 bases and the J gene end by 7 bases; junction bases not matched to a gene: 7. The CDR3 loop spans 13 amino acids. CDR1 and CDR2 from the germline V gene are SQVTM and ANQGSEA. The CDR3 DNA reads as TGCAGCGCACCCGGGACTAGCGTGAATGAGCAGTTCTTC. This encodes CSAPGTSVNEQFF.

The V and J genes are TRBV25-1 and TRBJ2-5, with D hard to call. From germline, CDR1 is MGHDK and CDR2 SYGVNS. The length of the CDR3 is 14 residues. Between the trimmed V and J ends, which lost 4 bases and 3 bases, there was a span of 12 bases. The CDR3 protein is CASSAEAWKETQYF. DNA for the CDR3: TGTGCCAGCAGTGCCGAGGCGTGGAAAGAGACCCAGTACTTC.

This clone showed up just once. The chain couples TRBV27 to TRBJ1-1; maybe TRBD1 (6 bases). V was clipped by 6 bases and J by 7 bases, with 15 bases between them. The germline V gene has CDR1 MNHEY and CDR2 SMNVEV (reference sequence). This CDR3 contains 13 residues. The CDR3 nucleotides are TGTGCCAGCAGAAACAGGGACACACGTGAAGCTTTCTTT. Its protein product is CASRNRDTREAFF.

The chain employs TRBV7-9 and TRBJ2-5; no clear D gene. CDR1 and CDR2 (germline): SEHNR, FQNEAQ (reference sequence). The V end was cut by 1 base, the J end by 5 bases, with 11 bases between. The length of the CDR3 is 14 residues. Written as DNA, the CDR3 is TGTGCCAGCAGCTTAGTGCAGGCTACGGAGACCCAGTACTTC. As protein: CASSLVQATETQYF.

The V gene is TRBV6-6, the J gene TRBJ2-1; 7 nucleotides agree with TRBD1. CDR1 is MNHNY and CDR2 is SVGAGI in the germline V gene (reference sequence). The ends lost 3 bases at V and 10 bases at J; junction bases unmatched: 15. The CDR3 is 16 residues long. CDR3 protein: CASSYPPGQRAYEQFF. In DNA form, the CDR3 reads TGTGCCAGCAGTTATCCTCCGGGACAGAGGGCCTACGAGCAGTTCTTC.

The chain uses TRBV7-3 and TRBJ2-1; TRBD2 matches at 9 bases. This CDR3 is 15 amino acids long. Germline assignment: CDR1 SGHTA and CDR2 FQGTGA. The ends lost 5 bases at V and 3 bases at J; junction bases unmatched: 5. This chain's CDR3 is CASSRLAVNYNEQFF. The CDR3 DNA follows: TGTGCCAGCAGCCGACTAGCGGTGAACTACAATGAGCAGTTCTTC.

The chain has TRBV7-9 and TRBJ2-7; D call uncertain. The V end was cut by 5 bases, the J end by 6 bases, with 8 bases between. CDR3 length: 11 residues. From germline, CDR1 is SEHNR and CDR2 FQNEAQ (reference sequence). For the CDR3, the DNA is TGTGCCAGCAGCGTAATCGGCGAGCAGTACTTC. Protein product: CASSVIGEQYF.

This clone is a singleton in its sample. J is TRBJ1-2 and V is TRBV5-1; 11 bases line up with TRBD1. Looked up from germline, CDR1 is SGHRS and CDR2 is YFSETQ. Trimming removed 0 bases from V and 8 bases from J; junction bases left unmatched: 6. The CDR3 has 15 residues. The CDR3 loop is CASSLDPGQGGGYTF. The CDR3 DNA reads as TGCGCCAGCAGCTTGGACCCGGGACAGGGGGGCGGCTACACCTTC.

This rearrangement joins TRBV5-8 to TRBJ1-6; possibly TRBD1 for D (6 bases). The CDR3 is 15 amino acids. Germline-derived CDR1 and CDR2 are SGHTS and YDEGEE. V was shortened by 4 bases and J by 10 bases, with 18 bases between the two germline ends. DNA of the CDR3: TGTGCCAGCAGCGCCTACGGGGGGGCGGCCTCACCCCTCCACTTT. Translating it yields CASSAYGGAASPLHF.

This rearrangement joins TRBV6-1 to TRBJ2-4; TRBD1 might be the D (6 bases). The CDR3 sequence is 14 residues long. In germline, CDR1 is MNHNS, CDR2 SASEGT. V was pared by 2 bases and J by 6 bases, with 11 bases between. CDR3 DNA: TGTGCCAGCAGTGAACCGGGACAAGTAAACATTCAGTACTTC. It codes for CASSEPGQVNIQYF.

This clone was seen once. V and J are TRBV14 and TRBJ2-3, with 8 bases fitting TRBD1. V shed 0 bases, J shed 0 bases, and the junction held 8 bases outside the gene matches. CDR1 and CDR2 (germline): SGHDN, FVKESK. The CDR3 loop spans 18 amino acids. This CDR3 reads CASSQDRIRDRSTDTQYF. Written as DNA, the CDR3 is TGTGCCAGCAGCCAAGATCGGATCCGGGACAGGAGCACAGATACGCAGTATTTT.

This clone was counted a single time. V gene TRBV6-4 combines with J gene TRBJ2-6, with D tentatively TRBD2 (5 bases). The germline V and J ends were trimmed by 5 bases and 2 bases, with 10 bases remaining between them. The CDR3 length is 15 residues. Germline V lookup: CDR1 MRHNA, CDR2 SNTAGT. The CDR3 sequence is CASSPRGTGANVLTF. The CDR3 bases are TGTGCCAGCAGTCCCCGGGGAACTGGGGCCAACGTCCTGACTTTC.

V and J are TRBV6-1 and TRBJ1-1; no firm D call. Germline V CDR1 and CDR2: MNHNS, SASEGT. The CDR3 consists of 11 residues. Trimming pared 6 bases from V and 11 bases from J, leaving 13 bases between. The CDR3 sequence is CASRTGFGAFF. CDR3 nucleotide sequence: TGTGCCAGCAGGACTGGGTTCGGGGCTTTCTTT.

The CDR3 region is CASTPWPSGSIYEQYF. The CDR3 region has the DNA TGTGCCAGCACCCCGTGGCCTAGCGGGAGCATTTACGAGCAGTACTTC. V is TRBV11-2 and J is TRBJ2-7, with TRBD2 matching over 10 bases. V lost 7 bases to trimming and J lost 4 bases; unmatched junction nucleotides: 13. The CDR3 has 16 residues. Germline values: CDR1 SGHAT, CDR2 FQNNGV.

The genes are TRBV9 and TRBJ1-5, with TRBD1 matching over 8 bases. V was clipped by 2 bases and J by 3 bases; unmatched bases: 1. Per germline, CDR1 SGDLS and CDR2 YYNGEE. CDR3 length equals 14 residues. The DNA of the CDR3 is TGTGCCAGCAGCGTGACAGGGGACAATCAGCCCCAGCATTTT. Residues: CASSVTGDNQPQHF.

The gene calls are TRBV5-4 and TRBJ1-2; TRBD1 is a possible D gene (5 bases). The germline V gene encodes CDR1 SGHNT and CDR2 YYREEE (reference sequence). Trimming removed 5 bases from V and 4 bases from J, with 15 bases in between. This CDR3 region has 14 residues. CDR3 nucleotide sequence: TGTGCCAGCAGTTCCCAGGGAGGAAGCTATGGCTACACCTTC. It is translated as CASSSQGGSYGYTF.